This T cell receptor (beta chain) was documented in a study of T cells after yellow fever vaccination. Overall study results and limits: Boosting was followed by the reappearance of most primary-vaccination clones (96% CD4, under 90% CD8). Weaker, the secondary response peaked sooner, at day 5 versus 15.

MiXCR, applied by TCRdb to the 5' RACE reads, yields one record per CDR3 protein. The sample contains a few hundred thousand distinct CDR3 sequences, under 20% of which appear only once. Between the trimmed V and J ends, which lost 0 bases and 1 base, there was a span of 11 bases. This CDR3 comprises 15 residues. Per germline, CDR1 SGHRS and CDR2 YFSETQ. On this clonotype itself: Its specificity is not known.

The sequence was obtained from a man younger than 35 who received the YFV17D yellow fever vaccine. The chain combines TRBV5-1 with TRBJ2-7; D possibly corresponds to TRBD1 (6 bases). Sequenced here: PBMCs, sampled before the yellow fever booster vaccination. The CDR3 DNA sequence: TGCGCCAGCAGCTTGGGGGACACTCCTTCCTACGAGCAGTACTTC. Its translation: CASSLGDTPSYEQYF.